Listed below are T cell receptor beta chains from one sample, sequenced in a study of beta chain features in type 1 diabetes. Clones were sequenced by immunoSEQ multiplex PCR, and TCRdb holds only the in-frame ones, with some missing. The sample carries some 350,000 clones, about 10% recorded once. Sequencing input: central memory CD4+ T cells from blood. Source of these receptors: a young man with type 1 diabetes. Both conserved end residues are trimmed from each CDR3. D genes are given only for firm matches.

cdr3_aa: ASSSGGPYGYT
v_call: TRBV28
d_call: NA
cdr3_length: 11
j_call: TRBJ1-2

cdr3_aa: ASSPYRSDTQY
v_call: TRBV7-2
d_call: NA
cdr3_length: 11
j_call: TRBJ2-3

cdr3_aa: ASRNSGGGTEAF
v_call: TRBV5-6
d_call: TRBD1
cdr3_length: 12
j_call: TRBJ1-1

cdr3_aa: ASSSGGAGNTIY
v_call: TRBV18
d_call: NA
cdr3_length: 12
j_call: TRBJ1-3

cdr3_aa: ASSVALGHMNTEAF
v_call: TRBV9
d_call: NA
cdr3_length: 14
j_call: TRBJ1-1

cdr3_aa: ASSSRDGFYEQY
v_call: TRBV19
d_call: NA
cdr3_length: 12
j_call: TRBJ2-7

cdr3_aa: ASSPQALGETQY
v_call: TRBV7-9
d_call: NA
cdr3_length: 12
j_call: TRBJ2-5

cdr3_aa: ASRNNGVGYGYT
v_call: TRBV28
d_call: NA
cdr3_length: 12
j_call: TRBJ1-2

cdr3_aa: SAQPTDTQY
v_call: TRBV29-1
d_call: NA
cdr3_length: 9
j_call: TRBJ2-3

cdr3_aa: ASSQDFGQGVF
v_call: TRBV4-2
d_call: TRBD1
cdr3_length: 11
j_call: TRBJ1-4

cdr3_aa: ASTRQNSYEQY
v_call: TRBV6-5
d_call: NA
cdr3_length: 11
j_call: TRBJ2-7

cdr3_aa: ASSPGTDYGYT
v_call: TRBV7-8
d_call: NA
cdr3_length: 11
j_call: TRBJ1-2

cdr3_aa: ASIQGLGQPQH
v_call: TRBV6-5
d_call: NA
cdr3_length: 11
j_call: TRBJ1-5

cdr3_aa: ASSSGEATEAF
v_call: TRBV7-2
d_call: NA
cdr3_length: 11
j_call: TRBJ1-1

cdr3_aa: ASSTGTGFYEQY
v_call: TRBV11-2
d_call: TRBD1
cdr3_length: 12
j_call: TRBJ2-7

cdr3_aa: ASSPSSGTGQETQY
v_call: TRBV5-1
d_call: TRBD1
cdr3_length: 14
j_call: TRBJ2-5

cdr3_aa: ASAQTPSGRPLTDTQY
v_call: TRBV12-5
d_call: TRBD2
cdr3_length: 16
j_call: TRBJ2-3

cdr3_aa: ASSVAQGAEQY
v_call: TRBV7-2
d_call: TRBD1
cdr3_length: 11
j_call: TRBJ2-7

cdr3_aa: ASSQLGLAGNEQF
v_call: TRBV4-1
d_call: TRBD2
cdr3_length: 13
j_call: TRBJ2-1

cdr3_aa: ASSLVSVEAF
v_call: TRBV7-9
d_call: NA
cdr3_length: 10
j_call: TRBJ1-1

cdr3_aa: ASSSQGQPQH
v_call: TRBV7-9
d_call: NA
cdr3_length: 10
j_call: TRBJ1-5

cdr3_aa: ASSTGQGMTF
v_call: TRBV11-2
d_call: TRBD1
cdr3_length: 10
j_call: TRBJ1-1

cdr3_aa: ASSPSRDYGYT
v_call: TRBV28
d_call: NA
cdr3_length: 11
j_call: TRBJ1-2

cdr3_aa: ASSYRGDEQY
v_call: TRBV18
d_call: TRBD2
cdr3_length: 10
j_call: TRBJ2-7

cdr3_aa: AISPGTGVTYEQY
v_call: TRBV10-3
d_call: TRBD1
cdr3_length: 13
j_call: TRBJ2-7

cdr3_aa: ASSLTTGEGQETQY
v_call: TRBV7-2
d_call: NA
cdr3_length: 14
j_call: TRBJ2-5

cdr3_aa: ASSPPGQGLLRNTIY
v_call: TRBV11-1
d_call: TRBD1
cdr3_length: 15
j_call: TRBJ1-3

cdr3_aa: ASMRAGDGNEQF
v_call: TRBV10-1
d_call: TRBD2
cdr3_length: 12
j_call: TRBJ2-1

cdr3_aa: ASSFRDRSTGELF
v_call: TRBV6-5
d_call: TRBD1
cdr3_length: 13
j_call: TRBJ2-2

cdr3_aa: ASSLQGQGFYEQY
v_call: TRBV5-4
d_call: TRBD1
cdr3_length: 13
j_call: TRBJ2-7

cdr3_aa: ASTRTAANEQF
v_call: TRBV28
d_call: NA
cdr3_length: 11
j_call: TRBJ2-1